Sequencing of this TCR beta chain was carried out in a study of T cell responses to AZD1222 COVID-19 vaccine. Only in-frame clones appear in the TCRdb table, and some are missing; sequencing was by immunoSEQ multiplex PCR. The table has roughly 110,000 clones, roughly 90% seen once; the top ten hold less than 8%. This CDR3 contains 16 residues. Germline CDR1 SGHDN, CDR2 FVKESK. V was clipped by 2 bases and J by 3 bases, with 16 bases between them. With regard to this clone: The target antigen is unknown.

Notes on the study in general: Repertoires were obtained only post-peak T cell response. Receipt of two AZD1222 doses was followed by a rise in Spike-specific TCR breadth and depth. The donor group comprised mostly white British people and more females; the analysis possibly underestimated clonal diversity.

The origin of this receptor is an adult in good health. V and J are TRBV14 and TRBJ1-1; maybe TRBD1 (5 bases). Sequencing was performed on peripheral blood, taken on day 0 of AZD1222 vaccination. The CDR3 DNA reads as TGTGCCAGCAGCCAACACCTCCCGCGGGGCGACACTGAAGCTTTCTTT. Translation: CASSQHLPRGDTEAFF.